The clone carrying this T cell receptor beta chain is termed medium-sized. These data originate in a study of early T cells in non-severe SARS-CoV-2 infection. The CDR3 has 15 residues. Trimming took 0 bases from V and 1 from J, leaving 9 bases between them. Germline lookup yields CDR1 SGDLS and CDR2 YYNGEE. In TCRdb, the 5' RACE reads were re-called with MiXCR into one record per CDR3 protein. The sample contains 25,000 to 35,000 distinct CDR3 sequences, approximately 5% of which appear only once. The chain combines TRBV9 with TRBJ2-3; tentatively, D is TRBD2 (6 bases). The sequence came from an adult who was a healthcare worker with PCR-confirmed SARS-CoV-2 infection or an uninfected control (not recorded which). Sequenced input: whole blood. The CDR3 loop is CASSVDGGGTDTQYF. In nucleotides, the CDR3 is TGTGCCAGCAGCGTAGACGGGGGAGGCACAGATACGCAGTATTTT.